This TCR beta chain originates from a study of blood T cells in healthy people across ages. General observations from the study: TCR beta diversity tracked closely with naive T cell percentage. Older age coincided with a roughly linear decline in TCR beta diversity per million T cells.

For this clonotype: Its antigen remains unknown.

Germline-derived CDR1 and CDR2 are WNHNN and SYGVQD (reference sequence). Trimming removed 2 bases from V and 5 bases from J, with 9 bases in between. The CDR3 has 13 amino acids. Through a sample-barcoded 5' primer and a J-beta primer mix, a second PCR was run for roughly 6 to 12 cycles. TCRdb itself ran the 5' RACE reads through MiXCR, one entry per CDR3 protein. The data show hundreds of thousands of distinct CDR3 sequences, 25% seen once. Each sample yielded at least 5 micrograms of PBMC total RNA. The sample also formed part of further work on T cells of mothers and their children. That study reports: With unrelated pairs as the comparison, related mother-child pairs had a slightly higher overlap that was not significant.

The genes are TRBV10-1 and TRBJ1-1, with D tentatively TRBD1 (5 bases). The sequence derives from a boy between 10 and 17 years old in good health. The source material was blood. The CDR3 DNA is TGCGCCAGCAGTGAGGCAGGGCGGACTGAAGCTTTCTTT. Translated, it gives CASSEAGRTEAFF.